This TCR beta chain was sequenced during a study of CD8+ T cells in alopecia areata. This CDR3 is 13 amino acids long. V was shortened by 5 bases and J by 8 bases, with 15 bases between the two germline ends. CDR1 is MNHEY and CDR2 is SMNVEV in the germline V gene (reference sequence). A note on this clone: Its cognate antigen is unknown.

TCR sequencing used cDNA made by reverse transcription of extracted RNA. Using immunoSEQ multiplex PCR, the repertoire was profiled, and TCRdb retains in-frame clones only, with some absent. The sample records about 180,000 clones, 51% being singletons. Study-level points and caveats: Tofacitinib significantly reduced both scalp clonality and expanded CD8+ clones among the top 100. The study found higher clonality in lesional than normal scalp, especially in alopecia totalis/universalis. Persistence of many expanded lesional clones was seen in scalp and blood during tofacitinib.

The treatment here: oral pan-JAK inhibitor, 5-10 mg twice daily. The receptor was derived from a human donor with alopecia areata. The starting material was CD8+ T cells sorted from blood, obtained around week 53, from a patient treated with tofacitinib. The chain has TRBV27 and TRBJ1-2, with a weak D call TRBD1 (5 bases). The CDR3 nucleotides read TGTGCCAGCAGTGAGACAGCCAGCCCCGGCTACACCTTC. Encoded protein: CASSETASPGYTF.